Each of the 5 T cell receptor beta chains below was sequenced from the same sample in a study of shared clonotypes between healthy human individuals. Selected positively for CCR7 and CD45RO-negative, naive CD8 cells excluded terminally differentiated effector memory CD45RA+ cells. Sequencing used immunoSEQ multiplex PCR; TCRdb keeps in-frame clones, though not all of them. The sample includes hundreds of thousands of clones, roughly 96% of them seen just once. Sequencing was done on a sample of naive CD8+ T cells sorted from blood. Receptor source: a man aged 25 to 45 in good health.

V usage is TRBV6-5 and J usage is TRBJ2-1; 10 nucleotides align to TRBD2. Germline CDR1 is MNHEY and CDR2 is SVGAGI. V shed 6 bases, J shed 2 bases, and the junction held 1 base outside the gene matches. This CDR3 has 14 residues. CDR3 coding DNA: TGTGCCAGCAGAGGGACTAGCGCCTACAATGAGCAGTTCTTC. As protein: CASRGTSAYNEQFF.

This clone was detected only once. The V call is TRBV6-5, the J call TRBJ1-4; tentatively, D is TRBD1 (5 bases). Trimming removed 7 bases at V and 6 bases at J, with 18 bases between. The length of the CDR3 is 15 residues. The germline gives CDR1 MNHEY, CDR2 SVGAGI. CDR3: CASMRGYRGDEKLFF. CDR3 in DNA: TGTGCCAGCATGAGGGGTTATAGGGGAGATGAAAAACTGTTTTTT.

The chain combines TRBV10-3 with TRBJ2-7; the match to TRBD2 covers 10 bases. V trimming: 10 bases; J trimming: 4 bases; junction bases outside the gene matches: 13. The CDR3 has 15 residues. CDR1 is ENHRY, CDR2 SYGVKD, per germline. CDR3 nucleotides: TGTGCCACCCTATCCCAGCGGGAGGGCCCATACGAGCAGTACTTC. Translated: CATLSQREGPYEQYF.

J is TRBJ2-2 and V is TRBV28; TRBD1 might be the D (5 bases). Germline V gene data show CDR1 as MDHEN and CDR2 as SYDVKM. This CDR3 is built from 14 residues. Trimming stripped 6 bases from V and 7 bases from J, with 15 bases between. CDR3 DNA: TGTGCCAGCAGGCCCGCAGGGAATGGCGGGGAGCTGTTTTTT. This gives the protein CASRPAGNGGELFF.

The chain links TRBV30 to TRBJ1-2; D is unclear. The germline CDR1 and CDR2 sequences are GTSNPN and SVGIG (reference sequence). This CDR3 has 11 amino acids. V was trimmed by 1 base and J by 7 bases, leaving 7 bases between them. CDR3 coding DNA: TGTGCCTGGAGTGATCTTAGTGGCTACACCTTC. Its protein product is CAWSDLSGYTF. Together with reference TRBV30 and TRBJ1-2, the CDR3 gives the full variable domain: SQTIHQWPATLVQPVGSPLSLECTVEGTSNPNLYWYRQAAGRGLQLLFYSVGIGQISSEVPQNLSASRPQDRQFILSSKKLLLSDSGFYLCAWSDLSGYTFGSGTRLTVV.